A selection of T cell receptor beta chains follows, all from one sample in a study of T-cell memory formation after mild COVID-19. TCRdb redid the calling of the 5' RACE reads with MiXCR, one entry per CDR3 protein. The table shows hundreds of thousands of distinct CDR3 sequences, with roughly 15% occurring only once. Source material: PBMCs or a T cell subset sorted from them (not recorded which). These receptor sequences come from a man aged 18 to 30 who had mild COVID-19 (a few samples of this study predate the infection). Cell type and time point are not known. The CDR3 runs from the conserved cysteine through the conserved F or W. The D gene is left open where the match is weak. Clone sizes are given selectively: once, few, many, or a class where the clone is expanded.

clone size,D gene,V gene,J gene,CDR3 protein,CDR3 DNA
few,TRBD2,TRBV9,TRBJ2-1,CASSVAGDPYNEQFF,TGTGCCAGCAGCGTTGCGGGGGATCCATACAATGAGCAGTTCTTC
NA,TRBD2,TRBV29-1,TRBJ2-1,CSVEGFGTSGDYNEQFF,TGCAGCGTTGAAGGGTTCGGGACTAGCGGGGATTACAATGAGCAGTTCTTC
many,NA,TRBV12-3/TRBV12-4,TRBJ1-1,CASSFQVEGTEAFF,TGTGCCAGCAGTTTCCAGGTCGAGGGAACTGAAGCTTTCTTT
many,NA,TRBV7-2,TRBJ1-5,CASSSRGDQPQHF,TGTGCCAGCAGCTCCCGCGGGGATCAGCCCCAGCATTTT
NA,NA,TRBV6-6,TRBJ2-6,CAGLNSGANVLTF,TGTGCCGGACTAAACTCTGGGGCCAACGTCCTGACTTTC
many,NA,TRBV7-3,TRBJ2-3,CASSLGLSTDTQYF,TGTGCCAGCAGCTTGGGACTGAGCACAGATACGCAGTATTTT
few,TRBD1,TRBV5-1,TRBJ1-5,CASREGASQPQHF,TGCGCCAGCAGGGAGGGGGCTAGTCAGCCCCAGCATTTT
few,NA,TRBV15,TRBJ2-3,CATSSRDLADTQYF,TGTGCCACCAGTAGCCGGGACTTAGCAGATACGCAGTATTTT
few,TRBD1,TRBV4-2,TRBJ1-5,CASSQREGQNQPQHF,TGTGCCAGCAGCCAGAGGGAGGGACAGAATCAGCCCCAGCATTTT
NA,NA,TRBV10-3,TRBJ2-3,CAISEWKSADTQYF,TGTGCCATCAGTGAGTGGAAGTCGGCAGATACGCAGTATTTT
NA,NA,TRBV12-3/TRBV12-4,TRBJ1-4,CASSSLFF,TGTGCCAGCAGCTCACTGTTTTTT
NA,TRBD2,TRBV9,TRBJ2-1,CASSDQTSGQNEQFF,TGTGCCAGCAGCGATCAGACTAGCGGCCAGAATGAGCAGTTCTTC
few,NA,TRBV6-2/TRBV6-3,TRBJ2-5,CASSNWEQETQYF,TGTGCCAGCAGTAACTGGGAGCAAGAGACCCAGTACTTC
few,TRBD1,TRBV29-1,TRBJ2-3,CSVVTGAIADTQYF,TGCAGCGTTGTCACAGGGGCCATTGCAGATACGCAGTATTTT
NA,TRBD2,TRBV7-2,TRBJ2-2,CASSWAGGPNTGELFF,TGTGCCAGCAGCTGGGCGGGGGGGCCGAACACCGGGGAGCTGTTTTTT
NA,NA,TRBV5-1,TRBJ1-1,CASHQGRRKDEAFF,TGCGCCAGCCACCAGGGGCGTAGGAAGGATGAAGCTTTCTTT
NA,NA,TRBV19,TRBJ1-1,CASSSPAWTAPTEAFF,TGTGCCAGTAGTTCCCCCGCTTGGACAGCCCCAACTGAAGCTTTCTTT
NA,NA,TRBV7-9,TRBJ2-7,CASSSGRFYEQYF,TGTGCCAGCAGCTCCGGCAGGTTCTACGAGCAGTACTTC
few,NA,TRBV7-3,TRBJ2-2,CASSLQALPNTGELFF,TGTGCCAGCAGCTTACAAGCGCTACCGAACACCGGGGAGCTGTTTTTT
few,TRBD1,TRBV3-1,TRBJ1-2,CASSREGTGGDGYTF,TGTGCCAGCAGCCGAGAGGGGACAGGGGGCGATGGCTACACCTTC
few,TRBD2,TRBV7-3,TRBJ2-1,CASSSGLAVRDEQFF,TGTGCCAGCAGCTCCGGACTAGCAGTCAGGGATGAGCAGTTCTTC
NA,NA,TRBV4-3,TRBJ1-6,CASSQVTNSPLHF,TGCGCCAGCAGCCAAGTGACTAATTCACCCCTCCACTTT
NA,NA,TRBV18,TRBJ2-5,CASSPSLPPETQYF,TGTGCCAGCTCACCCTCACTACCCCCAGAGACCCAGTACTTC
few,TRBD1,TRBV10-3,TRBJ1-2,CAISEQGAGVYGYTF,TGTGCCATCAGCGAACAGGGGGCAGGTGTCTATGGCTACACCTTC
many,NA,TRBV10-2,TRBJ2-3,CASSEQGQDTQYF,TGCGCCAGCAGTGAGCAGGGTCAAGATACGCAGTATTTT
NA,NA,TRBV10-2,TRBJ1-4,CASRLFTTNEKLFF,TGCGCCAGCAGGCTGTTCACAACTAATGAAAAACTGTTTTTT
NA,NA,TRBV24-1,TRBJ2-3,CATSGGTTDTQYF,TGTGCCACCAGTGGCGGGACCACAGATACGCAGTATTTT
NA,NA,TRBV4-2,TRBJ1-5,CASSQGEDLPQHF,TGTGCCAGCAGCCAAGGGGAGGATCTGCCCCAGCATTTT
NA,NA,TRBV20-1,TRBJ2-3,CSAWPLGGGAADTQYF,TGCAGTGCTTGGCCCTTGGGTGGGGGGGCCGCAGATACGCAGTATTTT
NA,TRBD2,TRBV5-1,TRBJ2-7,CASSLGLAGGRSSYEQYF,TGCGCCAGCAGCTTGGGACTAGCGGGGGGCAGGAGCTCCTACGAGCAGTACTTC
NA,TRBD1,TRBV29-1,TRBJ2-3,CSASTGTEDTQYF,TGCAGCGCCTCGACAGGGACAGAGGATACGCAGTATTTT
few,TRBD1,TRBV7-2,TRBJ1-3,CASSSTGEAGGNTIYF,TGTGCCAGCAGCTCGACAGGGGAGGCAGGCGGAAACACCATATATTTT
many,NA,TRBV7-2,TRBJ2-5,CASSLRYEETQYF,TGTGCCAGCAGCTTACGTTACGAAGAGACCCAGTACTTC
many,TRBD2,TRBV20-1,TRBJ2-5,CSARDPSGVGETQYF,TGCAGTGCTAGAGATCCTAGCGGGGTTGGGGAGACCCAGTACTTC
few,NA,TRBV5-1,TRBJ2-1,CASSLGGNSYNEQFF,TGCGCCAGCAGCTTGGGAGGGAATTCCTACAATGAGCAGTTCTTC
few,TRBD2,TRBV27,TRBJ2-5,CASSSGVAGVVTQYF,TGTGCCAGCAGTTCCGGGGTAGCGGGGGTAGTGACCCAGTACTTC
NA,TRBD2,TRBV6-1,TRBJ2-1,CASSEESGLADEQFF,TGTGCCAGCAGTGAAGAGAGCGGACTAGCGGATGAGCAGTTCTTC
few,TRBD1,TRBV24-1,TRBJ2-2,CATSEHRSTGGGELFF,TGTGCCACCAGTGAGCACCGGTCGACAGGGGGCGGGGAGCTGTTTTTT
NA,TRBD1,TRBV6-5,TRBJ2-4,CASSLTGGVNIQYF,TGTGCCAGCAGTCTGACAGGGGGCGTGAACATTCAGTACTTC
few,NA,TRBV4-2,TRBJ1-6,CASSQPVNNSPLHF,TGTGCCAGCAGCCAGCCAGTTAATAATTCACCCCTCCACTTT
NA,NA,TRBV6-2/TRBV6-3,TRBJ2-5,CASDYSGLETQYF,TGTGCCAGTGATTACTCCGGACTTGAGACCCAGTACTTC
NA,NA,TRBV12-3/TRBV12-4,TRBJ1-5,CASSYGSENQPQHF,TGTGCCAGCAGTTACGGTTCGGAGAATCAGCCCCAGCATTTT
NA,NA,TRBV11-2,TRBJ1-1,CASSPRLGRVNTEAFF,TGTGCCAGCAGCCCCCGCCTGGGGAGAGTGAACACTGAAGCTTTCTTT
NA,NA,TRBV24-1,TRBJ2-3,CATSDRDGTSTDTQYF,TGTGCCACCAGTGATCGGGACGGTACTAGCACAGATACGCAGTATTTT
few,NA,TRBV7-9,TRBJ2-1,CASSLGGVLNYNEQFF,TGTGCCAGCAGCTTAGGGGGTGTCCTCAACTACAATGAGCAGTTCTTC
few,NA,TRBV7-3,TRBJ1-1,CASSQSRDGQAFF,TGTGCCAGCAGTCAAAGCCGGGACGGGCAAGCTTTCTTT
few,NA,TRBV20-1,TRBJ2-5,CSGEEPAGIRGQTQYF,TGCAGTGGTGAAGAGCCGGCCGGGATCCGGGGGCAGACCCAGTACTTC
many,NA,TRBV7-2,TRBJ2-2,CASRGARTGELFF,TGTGCCAGCAGGGGGGCGAGGACCGGGGAGCTGTTTTTT
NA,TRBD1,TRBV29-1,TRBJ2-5,CSVDPGQGYRQTQYF,TGCAGCGTTGACCCGGGACAGGGCTACCGGCAGACCCAGTACTTC
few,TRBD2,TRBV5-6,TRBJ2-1,CASSLGLAGGQRQQFF,TGTGCCAGCAGCTTGGGTCTAGCGGGGGGTCAGCGACAGCAGTTCTTC
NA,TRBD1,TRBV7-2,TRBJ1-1,CASSSNRGGTEAFF,TGTGCCAGCAGCTCAAACAGGGGTGGCACTGAAGCTTTCTTT